The clone carrying this TCR beta chain was picked up a small number of times. Its antigen is not identified. This CDR3 comprises 14 residues. Between the trimmed V and J ends, which lost 1 base and 0 bases, there was a span of 10 bases. Per the germline V gene, CDR1 is GTSNPN and CDR2 is SVGIG (reference sequence). This specimen comes from a study of T-cell reconstitution after alpha-beta-depleted transplantation in children. General observations from the study: Several hundred graft clones that had expanded were reportedly the source of alpha-beta T cells about two months after transplant. Newly produced T cells mostly provided counts and TCRbeta diversity after one year, as hyperexpanded clones declined. Elevated TCRbeta diversity at day 60 was traced, in some patients, to surviving recipient T cells and thymic progenitors.

A TCRbeta library incorporating unique molecular identifiers was prepared. Each CDR3 protein gets one entry after TCRdb re-called the PCR reads with MiXCR. The sample includes around 450,000 distinct CDR3 sequences, about 40% of them seen just once. The chain has TRBV30 and TRBJ2-7; D unresolved. This specimen was PBMCs, taken before TCRalphabeta/CD19-depleted stem cell transplant. The receptor was derived from a girl aged 2-15 years with aplastic anemia, due to receive a stem cell transplant. The CDR3 is CAWSEPWSSYEQYF. The DNA for the CDR3 is TGTGCCTGGAGTGAGCCTTGGAGCTCCTACGAGCAGTACTTC. Full variable domain (missing parts from reference TRBV30 and TRBJ2-7): SQTIHQWPATLVQPVGSPLSLECTVEGTSNPNLYWYRQAAGRGLQLLFYSVGIGQISSEVPQNLSASRPQDRQFILSSKKLLLSDSGFYLCAWSEPWSSYEQYFGPGTRLTVT.